The 10 T cell receptor beta chains below all came from one sample that was sequenced in a study of patients and donors after allogeneic stem cell transplantation. TCRdb reprocessed the RT-PCR reads via MiXCR and lists one record per CDR3 protein. Of 150,000 to 200,000 distinct CDR3 sequences listed, approximately 30% were seen once; the top ten hold 3.2%. Sequenced sample: blood, either unsorted or a sorted T cell fraction (not recorded which). These receptor sequences come from a human donor who was either an allogeneic HSCT recipient or a stem cell or donor lymphocyte infusion donor (not recorded which). It is not recorded whose cells these are; they may come from a transplant donor.

This chain links TRBV3-1 with TRBJ1-1, with D unresolved. This CDR3 has 14 amino acids. Germline V gene lookup returns CDR1 LGHDT and CDR2 YNNKEL (reference sequence). V lost 2 bases and J lost 2, with 9 bases in between. CDR3 DNA sequence: TGTGCCAGCAGCCAAAATAAGGGAAACACTGAAGCTTTCTTT. Translated, it gives CASSQNKGNTEAFF.

This clonotype was counted a few times. The chain is built from TRBV4-2 and TRBJ2-7; D is possibly TRBD1 (6 bases). This CDR3 contains 14 residues. In germline, CDR1 is LGHNA, CDR2 YNFKEQ. V lost 1 base and J 1 base, leaving 8 bases between the germline ends. Here the CDR3 reads CASSQGGQSYEQYF. DNA of the CDR3: TGTGCCAGCAGCCAAGGCGGACAGTCCTACGAGCAGTACTTC.

This clonotype has a handful of counts. The V gene is TRBV29-1, the J gene TRBJ2-3; 11 bases fit TRBD1. V was pared by 8 bases and J by 0 bases, with 16 bases of the junction left unmatched. Germline V lookup: CDR1 SQVTM, CDR2 ANQGSEA. This CDR3 is built from 18 residues. CDR3 loop: CSIGQGATTSGSTDTQYF. The CDR3 bases are TGCAGCATTGGACAGGGGGCAACTACTAGCGGAAGCACAGATACGCAGTATTTT.

This clonotype was detected ten times or more. The gene calls are TRBV7-2 and TRBJ1-2; D perhaps matches TRBD1 (5 bases). The V gene's germline CDR1 is SGHTA and CDR2 FQGNSA. This CDR3 contains 13 residues. V lost 5 bases and J 5 bases, leaving 12 bases between the germline ends. The CDR3 bases are TGTGCCAGCAGCATGGGACGGTTTTATGGCTACACCTTC. Protein: CASSMGRFYGYTF.

The chain employs TRBV2 and TRBJ2-7, with 11 bases fitting TRBD2. Germline V gives CDR1 SNHLY, CDR2 FYNNEI. Trimming cost V 3 bases and J 1 base; bases outside gene matches: 11. The CDR3 runs 18 residues. As DNA, the CDR3 is TGTGCCAGCAGTGACATGGGGACTAGCGGACCTGCATCCTACGAGCAGTACTTC. Translation gives CASSDMGTSGPASYEQYF.

This clonotype has ten or more counts. The genes are TRBV29-1 and TRBJ1-6, with 7 nucleotides matching TRBD1. CDR1 and CDR2 from the germline V gene are SQVTM and ANQGSEA. Trimming took 7 bases from V and 7 from J; bases not matched to a gene: 7. The CDR3 contains 13 residues. The CDR3 DNA follows: TGCAGCGCCCTGACAGGGTGGAATTCACCCCTCCACTTT. Residues: CSALTGWNSPLHF.

The V gene is TRBV6-5, the J gene TRBJ2-1; D assignment may be TRBD1 or TRBD2 (5 bases each). CDR1 is MNHEY and CDR2 is SVGAGI in the germline V gene. Between the trimmed V and J ends, which lost 0 bases and 2 bases, there was a span of 5 bases. The CDR3 is made up of 14 amino acids. CDR3 nucleotide sequence: TGTGCCAGCAGTTACTCGGGACCCTACAATGAGCAGTTCTTC. It encodes CASSYSGPYNEQFF.

This clonotype showed up just a few times. CDR3 loop: CASSGTSGTETQYF. The CDR3 region has the DNA TGTGCCAGCAGTGGGACTAGCGGGACGGAGACCCAGTACTTC. The rearrangement joins TRBV2 to TRBJ2-5; TRBD2 agrees at 12 bases. The V gene end was trimmed by 4 bases and the J gene end by 5 bases; junction bases not matched to a gene: 2. Germline V gene lookup returns CDR1 SNHLY and CDR2 FYNNEI. The CDR3 is 14 residues long.

The CDR3 nucleotides read TGTGCCAGCAGCCCGATAGCGGTGTACCACGAGCAGTACTTC. This encodes CASSPIAVYHEQYF. The chain combines TRBV6-5 with TRBJ2-7; weak D call: TRBD2 (6 bases). This CDR3 has 14 amino acids. Germline lookup yields CDR1 MNHEY and CDR2 SVGAGI. V was trimmed by 6 bases and J by 5 bases, leaving 17 bases between them.

V is TRBV19 and J is TRBJ1-5; D not certain. V was cut by 9 bases and J by 2 bases, with 11 bases left in between. CDR3 length: 13 residues. Germline V gene lookup returns CDR1 LNHDA and CDR2 SQIVND (reference sequence). The CDR3 nucleotides are TGTGCCAGCCTAGGGAAGGGCAATCAGCCCCAGCATTTT. As protein: CASLGKGNQPQHF.